The 19 T cell receptor beta chains presented below share a single source sample, sequenced in a study of siplizumab effects on memory and regulatory T cells. Profiling relied on immunoSEQ multiplex PCR, and the TCRdb table lists in-frame clones only, not all of them. This sample has more than 60,000 clones, with 90% to 97% found just once. Source material: naive CD8+ T cells sorted from blood. The source of these receptors is a human donor in good health.

This chain links TRBV7-8 with TRBJ1-2, with D uncertain. This CDR3 comprises 14 residues. V was pared by 5 bases and J by 6 bases, with 16 bases between. Germline loops: CDR1 SGHVS, CDR2 FQNEAQ. The CDR3 DNA reads as TGTGCCAGCAGCCCCGCCCCCAGAGAAGATGGCTACACCTTC. Its protein product is CASSPAPREDGYTF.

V is TRBV5-5 and J is TRBJ1-2; 7 bases align to TRBD1. The trim removed 0 bases at V and 5 bases at J, leaving 4 bases unmatched. The CDR3 runs to 14 residues. Germline V lookup: CDR1 SGHKS, CDR2 YYEKEE (reference sequence). The CDR3 spells CASSLGGQLYGYTF. The CDR3 DNA reads TGTGCCAGCAGCTTGGGGGGACAGCTATATGGCTACACCTTC.

This sequence joins TRBV28 and TRBJ2-5; D possibly uses TRBD1 or TRBD2 (5 bases each). This CDR3 spans 16 amino acids. Between the trimmed V and J ends, which lost 6 bases and 2 bases, there was a span of 19 bases. Germline loops: CDR1 MDHEN, CDR2 SYDVKM. The CDR3 DNA sequence: TGTGCCAGCAGCCTACCGGGGACCTTCAATCAAGAGACCCAGTACTTC. It yields the protein CASSLPGTFNQETQYF.

The chain carries TRBV5-6 and TRBJ1-5; possible D gene TRBD1, 5 bases. Germline-derived CDR1 and CDR2 are SGHDT and YYEEEE. The CDR3 has 15 residues. V was trimmed by 5 bases and J by 0 bases, leaving 12 bases between them. CDR3 amino acids: CASRSGLNSNQPQHF. DNA of the CDR3: TGTGCCAGCAGATCGGGACTTAATAGCAATCAGCCCCAGCATTTT.

The chain links TRBV4-2 to TRBJ2-5; D not resolved. Trimming cost V 0 bases and J 4 bases, with 6 bases left between them. The CDR3 sequence is 13 residues long. Germline loops: CDR1 LGHNA, CDR2 YNFKEQ. Here the CDR3 DNA reads TGTGCCAGCAGCCAAGAAGGCGGAGAGACCCAGTACTTC. Translated, it gives CASSQEGGETQYF.

Only one count was recorded for this clone. CDR3 nucleotide sequence: TGCAGCGTTGGCCCGACCGGATCCGTTAATGAAAAACTGTTTTTT. Translation: CSVGPTGSVNEKLFF. The V and J genes are TRBV29-1 and TRBJ1-4; no reliable D call. CDR3 length equals 15 residues. Germline V lookup: CDR1 SQVTM, CDR2 ANQGSEA. V was clipped by 4 bases and J by 4 bases, with 16 bases between them.

The CDR3 protein is CASSVYGPPGSEQFF. The CDR3 DNA sequence: TGTGCCAGCAGCGTATACGGACCCCCCGGGAGTGAGCAGTTCTTC. The gene calls are TRBV9 and TRBJ2-1; D might be TRBD2 (6 bases). The CDR3 totals 15 residues. The V end was cut by 1 base, the J end by 9 bases, with 17 bases between. Germline V gene lookup returns CDR1 SGDLS and CDR2 YYNGEE.

This chain connects TRBV5-4 to TRBJ2-7, with 7 bases that match TRBD1. Germline lookup yields CDR1 SGHNT and CDR2 YYREEE (reference sequence). V was pared by 5 bases and J by 0 bases, with 2 bases of the junction left unmatched. The CDR3 is 13 amino acids. Written as DNA, the CDR3 is TGTGCCAGCAGGGGGGACAGCTCCTACGAGCAGTACTTC. It specifies CASRGDSSYEQYF.

About this clone itself: Other nucleotide sequences in the sample specify the same CDR3. This chain links TRBV19 with TRBJ1-6; D gene ambiguous. The CDR3 length is 12 residues. Germline assignment: CDR1 LNHDA and CDR2 SQIVND (reference sequence). V was cut by 7 bases and J by 7 bases, with 8 bases left in between. CDR3 region: CASNLGNSPLHF. CDR3 DNA: TGTGCCAGTAACCTTGGGAATTCACCCCTCCACTTT.

The chain has TRBV7-2 and TRBJ2-7, with D unresolved. Trimming left V 0 bases short and J 3 bases short, with 30 bases between. Germline CDR1 reads SGHTA; CDR2 reads FQGNSA. CDR3 length: 21 residues. CDR3 in DNA: TGTGCCAGCAGCTTAGCGGATCCCGGTGGAGCTTGGCCGCCCTTCAACTACGAGCAGTACTTC. Its protein product is CASSLADPGGAWPPFNYEQYF.

This chain links TRBV13 with TRBJ1-1; TRBD1 matches 7 bases. The CDR3 extends over 14 amino acids. The V gene end was trimmed by 3 bases and the J gene end by 4 bases; junction bases not matched to a gene: 5. Per the germline V gene, CDR1 is PRHDT and CDR2 is FYEKMQ (reference sequence). CDR3 DNA sequence: TGTGCCAGCAGCTTTAGACAGGGAGGCACTGAAGCTTTCTTT. It codes for CASSFRQGGTEAFF.

V and J are TRBV7-9 and TRBJ2-2; 7 bases are a match to TRBD1. The germline CDR1 and CDR2 sequences are SEHNR and FQNEAQ (reference sequence). The V and J ends lost 5 bases and 4 bases, in that order; junction bases with no gene match: 10. This CDR3 is built from 16 residues. Here the CDR3 reads CASSPWAGGGTGELFF. Here the CDR3 DNA reads TGTGCCAGCAGCCCCTGGGCAGGGGGTGGCACCGGGGAGCTGTTTTTT.

This clone appeared a single time. The chain is built from TRBV4-1 and TRBJ1-2; D gene ambiguous. Trimming stripped 0 bases from V and 4 bases from J, with 15 bases between. The CDR3 runs 16 residues. CDR1 MGHRA and CDR2 YSYEKL come from the germline V gene. DNA of the CDR3: TGCGCCAGCAGCCAAGATCTCGGCGGGGAGGTCTATGGCTACACCTTC. It yields the protein CASSQDLGGEVYGYTF.

This clone was counted once. This chain uses TRBV27 with TRBJ2-7, with 8 bases that match TRBD1. CDR3 length equals 14 residues. V dropped 5 bases and J dropped 3; count of bases not matched to a gene: 6. Germline lookup yields CDR1 MNHEY and CDR2 SMNVEV (reference sequence). This CDR3 is CASSQGTGHYEQYF. The CDR3 nucleotides are TGTGCCAGCAGTCAGGGGACAGGCCACTACGAGCAGTACTTC.

The chain has TRBV7-6 and TRBJ2-2; TRBD1 matches at 8 bases. The V segment lost 5 bases and the J segment 0 bases; nucleotides outside the gene matches: 2. CDR3 length: 15 residues. Germline lookup yields CDR1 SGHVS and CDR2 FNYEAQ. The chain's CDR3 is CASSPGGANTGELFF. The CDR3, as DNA: TGTGCCAGCAGCCCAGGGGGCGCGAACACCGGGGAGCTGTTTTTT.

The rearrangement links TRBV7-9 to TRBJ2-3; D is unresolved. The CDR3 loop spans 16 amino acids. V dropped 6 bases and J dropped 2 bases, with 18 bases sitting between them. From germline, CDR1 is SEHNR and CDR2 FQNEAQ (reference sequence). This chain's CDR3 is CASSSPFAQITDTQYF. CDR3 in DNA: TGTGCCAGCAGTTCCCCGTTCGCGCAAATCACAGATACGCAGTATTTT.

The chain joins TRBV6-5 to TRBJ1-1, with D possibly being TRBD1 (5 bases). CDR3 length: 15 amino acids. V was clipped by 7 bases and J by 4 bases, with 19 bases between them. Germline CDR1 reads MNHEY; CDR2 reads SVGAGI. The CDR3 DNA is TGTGCCAGCACCACGGTGATCGAGGGGTCCACTGAAGCTTTCTTT. This gives the protein CASTTVIEGSTEAFF.

The rearrangement uses TRBV30 and TRBJ2-7, with D unclear. Trimming stripped 1 base from V and 2 bases from J, with 12 bases between. CDR3 length: 14 amino acids. The germline CDR1 and CDR2 sequences are GTSNPN and SVGIG (reference sequence). The CDR3 region is CAWSGPTTPYEQYF. The DNA for the CDR3 is TGTGCCTGGAGTGGACCTACCACCCCCTACGAGCAGTACTTC.

V usage is TRBV4-1 and J usage is TRBJ2-2; TRBD2 matches 9 bases. The germline CDR1 and CDR2 sequences are MGHRA and YSYEKL. This CDR3 contains 16 residues. J was trimmed by 0 bases and V by 2 bases; bases with no gene match: 1. The CDR3 region is CASSQSGGTNTGELFF. For the CDR3, the DNA is TGCGCCAGCAGCCAAAGCGGGGGGACGAACACCGGGGAGCTGTTTTTT.